This T cell receptor beta chain comes out of a study of blood T cell repertoires in COVID-19. Looking at the study overall: There were acute and convalescent COVID-19 samples, and they came from the United States, Italy and Spain. In each case, the material was cDNA or gDNA derived from T cells, B-cell-depleted T cells, or PBMCs.

Original handling: Reference gene primer amplification yielded estimated nucleated cell counts. TCRdb's table, derived via immunoSEQ multiplex PCR, lists solely in-frame clones and lacks some. The V and J calls and the clone size are those of that table, but D and trimming were determined from the DNA. The sample consists of around 92,000 clones, 86% of them appearing once. Unmatched junction bases numbered 7, after V lost 4 bases and J lost 5 bases. The V gene's germline CDR1 is SGHNT and CDR2 YYREEE (reference sequence). The CDR3 runs 17 residues. The chain combines TRBV5-4 with TRBJ2-3; TRBD2 matches 16 bases. The sequenced sample consisted of peripheral blood. This TCR derives from a human donor in a cohort sampled during active COVID-19. The CDR3 nucleotides are TGTGCCAGCAGCCAGGGACTAGCGGGAGGGCCAGGAGATACGCAGTATTTT. Its protein product is CASSQGLAGGPGDTQYF. The full variable domain, completed using reference TRBV5-4 and TRBJ2-3, is ETGVTQSPTHLIKTRGQQVTLRCSSQSGHNTVSWYQQALGQGPQFIFQYYREEENGRGNFPPRFSGLQFPNYSSELNVNALELDDSALYLCASSQGLAGGPGDTQYFGPGTRLTVL.